These 26 T cell receptor beta chains originate from one sample sequenced in a study of blood T cell repertoires in COVID-19. Clones were read by immunoSEQ multiplex PCR, and TCRdb kept only the in-frame ones, dropping some. The sample records some 300,000 clones, approximately 88% being singletons. Source material: peripheral blood. These receptors all come from a woman aged 30 to 39 who had recovered from COVID-19.

Here the CDR3 DNA reads TGTGCCTGGACCCTAGGGGTCGCAGATACGCAGTATTTT. Encoded protein: CAWTLGVADTQYF. This chain uses TRBV30 with TRBJ2-3; a weak D match, TRBD1 (5 bases). This CDR3 has 13 amino acids. V lost 4 bases to trimming and J lost 4 bases, with 12 bases between them. CDR1 is GTSNPN and CDR2 is SVGIG in the germline V gene (reference sequence).

J is TRBJ1-6 and V is TRBV4-1; 8 nucleotides agree with TRBD1. Germline CDR1 is MGHRA and CDR2 is YSYEKL. Trimming cost V 1 base and J 7 bases; bases outside gene matches: 9. The CDR3 sequence is 17 residues long. CDR3 sequence (DNA): TGCGCCAGCAGCCAAGGGTCAGGGACAGGCGCGAATTCACCCCTCCACTTT. The encoded protein is CASSQGSGTGANSPLHF.

Written as DNA, the CDR3 is TGTGCCAGCAGTCGAATCGGCGGGGGTTGGAGTAGCAATCAGCCCCAGCATTTT. Its protein is CASSRIGGGWSSNQPQHF. The J gene is TRBJ1-5, the V gene TRBV6-6; D may be TRBD1 (5 bases). Trimming took off 5 bases at V and 0 bases at J, with 20 bases between the two ends. The CDR3 is 18 residues long. Germline V gene lookup returns CDR1 MNHNY and CDR2 SVGAGI (reference sequence).

This clone has a handful of counts. The CDR3 spells CASKDRGLDHEQYF. As DNA, the CDR3 is TGTGCCAGCAAAGACAGGGGACTCGACCACGAGCAGTACTTC. V gene TRBV6-5 combines with J gene TRBJ2-7; 8 bases fit TRBD1. The ends lost 7 bases at V and 5 bases at J; junction bases unmatched: 10. CDR1 is MNHEY, CDR2 SVGAGI, per germline. There are 14 residues in the CDR3.

To note about this clone: Other DNA sequences in this specimen translate into the identical CDR3. The rearrangement links TRBV7-2 to TRBJ2-1, with D tentatively TRBD1 (6 bases). The CDR3 consists of 14 residues. CDR1 and CDR2 from the germline V gene are SGHTA and FQGNSA. Trimming pared 1 base from V and 8 bases from J, leaving 12 bases between. For the CDR3, the DNA is TGTGCCAGCAGCTTAGGTGGGGGCCGGGATGAGCAGTTCTTC. This sequence encodes CASSLGGGRDEQFF.

This rearrangement joins TRBV12-3 or TRBV12-4 to TRBJ1-3; possible D gene TRBD1, 5 bases. With 8 bases removed from V and 4 bases from J, the gap between germline ends came to 12 bases. This CDR3 has 13 amino acids. The DNA for the CDR3 is TGTGCCAGCGGAGGGGATGCAGGAAACACCATATATTTT. It is translated as CASGGDAGNTIYF.

In this sample, this clone turned up once. This rearrangement joins TRBV13 to TRBJ2-7, with 9 bases aligning to TRBD1. Germline V gives CDR1 PRHDT, CDR2 FYEKMQ (reference sequence). This CDR3 spans 14 amino acids. The ends lost 8 bases at V and 0 bases at J; junction bases unmatched: 5. The CDR3 DNA reads as TGTGCCAGCGGACAGGGGCCTACCTCCTACGAGCAGTACTTC. It is translated as CASGQGPTSYEQYF.

The rearrangement joins TRBV3-1 (or the pseudogene TRBV3-2) to TRBJ1-2, with D unresolved. Trimming left V 3 bases short and J 6 bases short, with 20 bases between. The CDR3 is 16 residues long. Germline assignment: CDR1 LGHDT and CDR2 YNNKEL (reference sequence). The chain's CDR3 is CASSHAMRLVSDGYTF. The DNA for the CDR3 is TGTGCCAGCAGCCATGCGATGCGATTGGTTTCTGATGGCTACACCTTC.

This clone was seen only a few times. V is TRBV5-5 and J is TRBJ2-2, with 7 bases identical to TRBD1. V shed 4 bases and J 5 bases; nucleotides not matched to a gene: 8. This CDR3 is built from 15 residues. CDR1 and CDR2 from the germline V gene are SGHKS and YYEKEE (reference sequence). The CDR3 sequence is CASSTDRLRTGELFF. In nucleotides, the CDR3 is TGTGCCAGCAGCACGGACAGGCTTCGGACCGGGGAGCTGTTTTTT.

This chain connects TRBV7-2 to TRBJ2-5; 7 bases line up with TRBD2. The CDR3 runs 14 residues. Looked up from germline, CDR1 is SGHTA and CDR2 is FQGNSA. The junction had 6 bases not matched to a gene; V was cut back by 3 bases and J by 5 bases. CDR3: CASSFLMGGETQYF. In nucleotides, the CDR3 is TGTGCCAGCAGCTTCCTCATGGGGGGGGAGACCCAGTACTTC.

The rearrangement uses TRBV5-1 and TRBJ1-1, with 8 bases identical to TRBD1. Looked up from germline, CDR1 is SGHRS and CDR2 is YFSETQ. J lost 7 bases, V lost 2 bases, and 7 bases had no gene match. This CDR3 has 14 amino acids. The CDR3 DNA sequence: TGCGCCAGCAGCTTATTACAGGGGGAGGGTGAAGCTTTCTTT. It yields the protein CASSLLQGEGEAFF.

This chain uses TRBV11-2 with TRBJ2-3, with TRBD1 identical over 8 bases. After removal of 5 bases from V and 5 bases from J, the junction contained 18 bases not matched to a gene. Germline assignment: CDR1 SGHAT and CDR2 FQNNGV. This CDR3 region has 18 residues. Here the CDR3 DNA reads TGTGCCAGCAGCCGTGCAGGGGCAGGGGGCCGCCGGAGAGATACGCAGTATTTT. It translates to CASSRAGAGGRRRDTQYF.

The genes are TRBV18 and TRBJ1-6; perhaps TRBD1 as D (6 bases). Germline V gives CDR1 KGHSH, CDR2 LQKENI. The CDR3 totals 15 residues. Trimming took off 5 bases at V and 5 bases at J, with 13 bases between the two ends. The CDR3 DNA sequence: TGTGCCAGCTCAGAAGGACAGTTAAATAATTCACCCCTCCACTTT. Translated, it gives CASSEGQLNNSPLHF.

About this clone: Other DNA variants within this sample encode the same CDR3. This chain links TRBV2 with TRBJ1-5; 9 nucleotides agree with TRBD1. J was trimmed by 7 bases and V by 5 bases; bases with no gene match: 3. Germline V CDR1 and CDR2: SNHLY, FYNNEI. This CDR3 is built from 13 residues. CDR3 residues: CASSRDREQPQHF. DNA for the CDR3: TGTGCCAGCAGTCGGGACAGGGAACAGCCCCAGCATTTT.

This clone was found many times. The V call is TRBV5-1, the J call TRBJ2-7; D is undetermined. The germline V gene has CDR1 SGHRS and CDR2 YFSETQ. Trimming took off 0 bases at V and 0 bases at J, with 7 bases between the two ends. The CDR3 length is 14 residues. CDR3 coding DNA: TGCGCCAGCAGCTTGGGTCCCCGCTCCTACGAGCAGTACTTC. Protein product: CASSLGPRSYEQYF.

The count of this clone is one. The DNA of the CDR3 is TGTGCCAGCAGCGCCGCGGGGAACACTGAAGCTTTCTTT. This translates into CASSAAGNTEAFF. This chain connects TRBV7-3 to TRBJ1-1; D not certain. V was clipped by 5 bases and J by 1 base, with 8 bases between them. CDR3 length equals 13 residues. Germline CDR1 and CDR2: SGHTA and FQGTGA.

This chain links TRBV3-1 (or the pseudogene TRBV3-2) with TRBJ1-5; D is unresolved. The V gene's germline CDR1 is LGHDT and CDR2 YNNKEL (reference sequence). Trimming cost V 1 base and J 7 bases, with 11 bases left between them. The CDR3 consists of 14 residues. Here the CDR3 reads CASSQAGGQQPQHF. CDR3 DNA: TGTGCCAGCAGCCAAGCAGGCGGGCAGCAGCCCCAGCATTTT.

This chain joins TRBV18 and TRBJ1-6, with D tentatively TRBD1 (6 bases). The CDR3 has 14 amino acids. V dropped 3 bases and J dropped 9 bases, with 12 bases sitting between them. Germline V gives CDR1 KGHSH, CDR2 LQKENI. CDR3 sequence reads: CASSPAARGSPLHF. The CDR3 DNA reads as TGTGCCAGCTCACCCGCCGCCAGGGGTTCACCCCTCCACTTT.

The chain uses TRBV2 and TRBJ1-3; 7 bases are a match to TRBD1. CDR1 SNHLY and CDR2 FYNNEI come from the germline V gene. J lost 0 bases, V lost 8 bases, and 7 bases had no gene match. There are 15 residues in the CDR3. The CDR3 sequence is CASGGTAISGNTIYF. CDR3 nucleotide sequence: TGTGCCAGCGGCGGGACAGCCATCTCTGGAAACACCATATATTTT.

This clone was detected once. J is TRBJ1-1 and V is TRBV5-1; D gene ambiguous. The V and J ends lost 3 bases and 11 bases respectively, with 17 bases between them. The V gene's germline CDR1 is SGHRS and CDR2 YFSETQ. This CDR3 is built from 13 residues. The CDR3 is CASSSSTPDGAFF. DNA for the CDR3: TGCGCCAGCAGCTCCTCCACCCCCGACGGGGCTTTCTTT. The full variable domain, completed using reference TRBV5-1 and TRBJ1-1, is KAGVTQTPRYLIKTRGQQVTLSCSPISGHRSVSWYQQTPGQGLQFLFEYFSETQRNKGNFPGRFSGRQFSNSRSEMNVSTLELGDSALYLCASSSSTPDGAFFGQGTRLTVV.

The chain couples TRBV11-2 to TRBJ1-1; unclear D gene. This CDR3 has 12 amino acids. Trimming stripped 5 bases from V and 8 bases from J, with 12 bases between. From germline, CDR1 is SGHAT and CDR2 FQNNGV. In DNA form, the CDR3 reads TGTGCCAGCAGCCGCGAGACGCGGGAAGCTTTCTTT. Translation: CASSRETREAFF.

This chain joins TRBV19 and TRBJ1-2; D is uncertain. V was trimmed by 1 base and J by 10 bases, leaving 7 bases between them. The CDR3 is 11 amino acids. From germline, CDR1 is LNHDA and CDR2 SQIVND (reference sequence). CDR3 in DNA: TGTGCCAGTAGTATAGGGGAGGACTACACCTTC. This translates into CASSIGEDYTF.

The rearrangement links TRBV28 to TRBJ1-2, with D possibly TRBD1 on 6 matching bases. Germline loops: CDR1 MDHEN, CDR2 SYDVKM. V was pared by 10 bases and J by 3 bases, with 15 bases between. The CDR3 consists of 13 residues. CDR3 sequence (DNA): TGTGCCACCCCCGAGGGGGACCACTATGGCTACACCTTC. This codes for CATPEGDHYGYTF.

The CDR3 region has the DNA TGTGCCAGCAGTTACCAGCGGGGAATTGTTAATGAGCAGTTCTTC. Translating it yields CASSYQRGIVNEQFF. The chain carries TRBV6-2 or TRBV6-3 and TRBJ2-1, with 7 bases that match TRBD2. J gave up 7 bases and V 2 bases, and 8 bases lay outside the gene matches. The CDR3 contains 15 residues. Germline V lookup: CDR1 MNHEY, CDR2 SVGEGT.

V and J are TRBV4-2 and TRBJ1-3, with 10 bases identical to TRBD1. The germline gives CDR1 LGHNA, CDR2 YNFKEQ. This CDR3 comprises 17 residues. V gave up 0 bases and J gave up 1 base; unmatched junction bases: 3. The CDR3 region is CASSQEDRGWSGNTIYF. CDR3 bases: TGTGCCAGCAGCCAAGAGGACAGGGGGTGGTCTGGAAACACCATATATTTT.

The rearrangement joins TRBV5-4 to TRBJ1-1, with TRBD1 matching over 7 bases. Germline loops: CDR1 SGHNT, CDR2 YYREEE (reference sequence). The CDR3 is 14 residues long. Losses at the gene ends were 4 bases for V and 1 base for J; bases not matched to a gene: 4. CDR3 coding DNA: TGTGCCAGCAGCATGGGACAGAAGAACACTGAAGCTTTCTTT. It codes for CASSMGQKNTEAFF.